These T cell receptor beta chains were read from a single sample in a study of CD8 T cells in ankylosing spondylitis. TCRdb re-called the 5' RACE reads with MiXCR, one entry per CDR3 protein. The sample carries about 500,000 distinct CDR3 sequences, about an eighth recorded once. Sequencing used blood, either unsorted or a sorted T cell fraction (not recorded which). The receptors were gathered from a male donor with ankylosing spondylitis. Each CDR3 is given with its conserved first and last residue. A D gene is named only where the DNA matches it firmly. Part of the rows lack a size; the others show once, few, many or a class for expanded clones.

j_call clone_size v_call d_call cdr3_aa cdr3_nt
TRBJ1-1 few TRBV18 - CASSPPSRRDTEAFF TGTGCCAGCTCACCACCTTCCAGGCGGGACACTGAAGCTTTCTTT
TRBJ2-2 few TRBV12-3/TRBV12-4 - CASSLVSAGSGELFF TGTGCCAGCAGTTTAGTTAGTGCGGGTTCCGGGGAGCTGTTTTTT
TRBJ2-5 - TRBV9 - CANSAYREETQYF TGTGCCAACAGCGCCTACAGGGAGGAGACCCAGTACTTC
TRBJ2-5 few TRBV15 - CATSRDAREETQYF TGTGCCACCAGCAGAGATGCCAGGGAAGAGACCCAGTACTTC
TRBJ2-2 - TRBV3-1 - CASSQAAWGPSNTGELFF TGTGCCAGCAGCCAAGCCGCCTGGGGGCCCTCGAACACCGGGGAGCTGTTTTTT
TRBJ1-4 - TRBV7-2 TRBD1 CASSPRGGFNEKLFF TGTGCCAGCAGCCCCAGGGGGGGGTTTAATGAAAAACTGTTTTTT
TRBJ1-3 few TRBV5-1 TRBD1 CASSVTTGAPTGNTIYF TGCGCCAGCAGCGTCACGACAGGGGCTCCAACGGGAAACACCATATATTTT
TRBJ2-2 many TRBV7-2 - CASSLVALGELFF TGTGCCAGCAGCTTAGTTGCGTTAGGGGAGCTGTTTTTT
TRBJ1-6 few TRBV30 - CAWIRRGGSYNSPLHF TGTGCCTGGATTCGGAGGGGGGGCTCCTATAATTCACCCCTCCACTTT
TRBJ2-3 many TRBV7-2 TRBD1 CASSSLGQGAITQYF TGTGCCAGCAGCTCCCTGGGGCAGGGGGCAATTACGCAGTATTTT
TRBJ2-1 - TRBV12-3/TRBV12-4 TRBD2 CASSLLGPSGYNEQFF TGTGCCAGCAGTCTTCTCGGGCCTAGCGGATACAATGAGCAGTTCTTC
TRBJ2-7 few TRBV12-3/TRBV12-4 TRBD2 CASSSRLAGASYEQYF TGTGCCAGCAGTTCGAGACTAGCGGGAGCCTCCTACGAGCAGTACTTC
TRBJ2-7 - TRBV5-1 TRBD1 CASSSPTGRSYEQYF TGCGCCAGCAGCTCACCGACAGGGCGCTCCTACGAGCAGTACTTC
TRBJ2-1 - TRBV12-3/TRBV12-4 TRBD1 CASSFPTGQVLRGFNFF TGTGCCAGCAGTTTCCCGACGGGACAGGTCTTGAGGGGGTTTAATTTCTTC
TRBJ2-5 many TRBV4-2 - CASSQAETQYF TGTGCCAGCAGCCAAGCAGAGACCCAGTACTTC
TRBJ1-1 - TRBV12-3/TRBV12-4 - CASSLGHENTEAFF TGTGCCAGCAGTCTCGGACATGAGAACACTGAAGCTTTCTTT
TRBJ1-3 many TRBV3-1 - CASTPSGTGNTIYF TGTGCCAGCACACCGTCAGGGACGGGAAACACCATATATTTT
TRBJ2-5 - TRBV7-8 - CASSLGRSQGGETQYF TGTGCCAGCAGCTTAGGGCGATCACAGGGAGGGGAGACCCAGTACTTC
TRBJ2-1 many TRBV29-1 - CSAQGFGYNEQFF TGCAGCGCTCAGGGATTCGGTTACAATGAGCAGTTCTTC
TRBJ1-3 few TRBV5-1 TRBD1 CASSLPTGGLSGNTIYF TGCGCCAGCAGCCTCCCGACAGGGGGCCTATCTGGAAACACCATATATTTT
TRBJ2-1 few TRBV7-2 - CASPGDSTYNEQFF TGTGCCAGTCCTGGGGACTCTACCTACAATGAGCAGTTCTTC
TRBJ2-7 - TRBV20-1 TRBD2 CSATGSGRSHEQYF TGCAGTGCTACAGGAAGCGGGAGGTCCCACGAGCAGTACTTC
TRBJ2-1 many TRBV29-1 TRBD2 CSVELAGDEQFF TGCAGCGTCGAACTAGCGGGAGACGAGCAGTTCTTC
TRBJ2-3 - TRBV29-1 - CSVEVNTDTQYF TGCAGCGTTGAGGTCAACACAGATACGCAGTATTTT
TRBJ1-3 - TRBV27 TRBD1 CASSSRQGGNTIYF TGTGCCAGCAGTTCTCGACAGGGCGGAAACACCATATATTTT
TRBJ1-1 - TRBV3-1 - CASSQDLRRFEAFF TGTGCCAGCAGCCAAGACCTCCGTAGGTTTGAAGCTTTCTTT
TRBJ2-3 - TRBV20-1 TRBD2 CSASPGTSGSDTQYF TGCAGTGCTAGCCCCGGGACTAGCGGGAGTGATACGCAGTATTTT
TRBJ2-2 - TRBV12-3/TRBV12-4 TRBD1 CASSSGDRRNTGELFF TGTGCCAGCAGTTCGGGGGACAGGCGGAACACCGGGGAGCTGTTTTTT
TRBJ1-1 once TRBV7-9 - CASSSSLKGMNTEAFF TGTGCCAGCAGCAGCAGCCTAAAGGGGATGAACACTGAAGCTTTCTTT
TRBJ2-1 - TRBV3-1 TRBD1 CASSQSGQDNEQFF TGTGCCAGCAGCCAATCGGGACAGGACAATGAGCAGTTCTTC
TRBJ2-5 few TRBV24-1 - CATSASGRKEETQYF TGTGCCACCAGTGCCTCCGGACGGAAGGAAGAGACCCAGTACTTC
TRBJ2-1 few TRBV20-1 - CSANTKRGSYNEQFF TGCAGTGCTAATACAAAAAGGGGTTCCTACAATGAGCAGTTCTTC
TRBJ2-2 many TRBV5-5 - CASSLADPGANTGELFF TGTGCCAGCAGCTTGGCCGATCCGGGAGCGAACACCGGGGAGCTGTTTTTT
TRBJ1-1 few TRBV14 - CASSQAGIEAFF TGTGCCAGCAGCCAGGCCGGGATTGAAGCTTTCTTT
TRBJ1-2 - TRBV25-1 TRBD1 CASVKTGAPGYTF TGTGCCAGCGTAAAGACAGGGGCGCCTGGCTACACCTTC
TRBJ1-5 few TRBV19 - CASSVKGATPQHF TGTGCCAGTAGTGTCAAAGGGGCCACGCCCCAGCATTTT
TRBJ1-2 many TRBV12-3/TRBV12-4 TRBD1 CASNSDRGYGYTF TGTGCCAGCAACTCGGACAGGGGCTATGGCTACACCTTC
TRBJ2-1 - TRBV20-1 - CSARLIQSYNEQFF TGCAGTGCTAGACTAATCCAGTCCTACAATGAGCAGTTCTTC
TRBJ2-7 - TRBV11-2 - CASSLDRHPTYEQYF TGTGCCAGCAGCTTAGATCGGCACCCGACCTACGAGCAGTACTTC
TRBJ2-1 - TRBV20-1 TRBD2 CSARKGGLAGAEQFF TGCAGTGCTAGAAAGGGCGGACTAGCGGGAGCTGAGCAGTTCTTC